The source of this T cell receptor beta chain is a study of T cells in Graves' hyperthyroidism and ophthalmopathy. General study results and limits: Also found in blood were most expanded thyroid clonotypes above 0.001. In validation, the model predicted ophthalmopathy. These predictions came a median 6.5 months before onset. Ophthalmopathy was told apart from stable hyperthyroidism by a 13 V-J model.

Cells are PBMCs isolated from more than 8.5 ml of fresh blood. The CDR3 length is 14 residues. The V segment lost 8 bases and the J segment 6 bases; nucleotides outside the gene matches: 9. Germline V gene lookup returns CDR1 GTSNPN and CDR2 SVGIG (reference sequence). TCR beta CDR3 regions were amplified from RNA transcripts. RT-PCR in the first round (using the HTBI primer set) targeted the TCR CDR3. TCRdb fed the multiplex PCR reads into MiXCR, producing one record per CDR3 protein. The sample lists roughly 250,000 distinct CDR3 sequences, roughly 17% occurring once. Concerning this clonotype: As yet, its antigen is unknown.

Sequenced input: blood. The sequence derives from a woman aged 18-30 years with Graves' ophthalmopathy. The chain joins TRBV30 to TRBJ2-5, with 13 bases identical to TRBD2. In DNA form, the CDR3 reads TGTGCCCCTCCGACTAGCGGGAGGCGGAAGACCCAGTACTTC. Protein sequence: CAPPTSGRRKTQYF.